This note documents a single T cell receptor beta chain sequence. Its antigen is unknown. No base qualities exist here, and no much larger clone lies one base off it. The record originates from a study of blood T cell repertoires in COVID-19 (dated by TCRdb to the early 2020s). Broadly, across the study: Samples covering the acute and convalescent phases of COVID-19 were provided by collaborators in the United States, Italy and Spain. The material from the prospective study consisted of cDNA or gDNA derived from T cells, B-cell-depleted T cells, or PBMCs. Deeply sampled blood TCRbeta repertoires from subjects exposed to, actively infected with, or recovered from COVID-19 were included in the dataset. The repertoires were released in a freely available public database meant as a resource for research on the immune response to SARS-CoV-2. The samples were drawn from two sources: the first 160 participants of the ongoing ImmuneRACE study, and 1,254 subjects contributed by 6 global collaborators. A de-identified subject ID, COVID-19 status, age in years and sex were almost always included in the sample metadata. Where HLA class I and class II types were available, the types were taken from metadata supplied by the sample provider, not from assay-based typing. Results the study describes overall, beyond this receptor: Clinical and demographic metadata were provided uncurated, with the amount varying by source and participant.

TCRbeta CDR3 regions were amplified from genomic DNA using the immunoSEQ Assay, a bias-controlled multiplex PCR. In the authors' own workflow: Within the assay, amplification of reference gene primers was used to estimate how many nucleated cells each sample contained. Sequence reads were collapsed and filtered to measure the absolute abundance of every unique TCRbeta CDR3 rearrangement. For each sample, productive Simpson clonality was calculated as the square root of Simpson's diversity index over productive rearrangements. Here the immuneACCESS table is served through TCRdb, limited to in-frame sequences with V and J called. Missing clones are a known gap in these copies; in checked studies unresolved V genes cover under half, and the rest lacks a known reason. Clone size and V and J calls were adopted from that table, with D and trimming inferred from the DNA. Across this sample there are some 130,000 clones, with 70% to 90% seen only once. 2% to 2.5% of the sample comes from the top ten.

Collaborating institutions collected whole blood in K2EDTA tubes following their own protocols. For TCRbeta analysis, collaborators shipped samples in one of three forms: frozen whole blood, isolated PBMCs, or DNA extracted from either of those sample types. Via the germline V gene, CDR1 is MNHEY and CDR2 SVGAGI. The CDR3 runs 13 residues from the cysteine to the phenylalanine. Just the 39-base CDR3 DNA is kept, in frame starting at base 1. Trimming at the junction amounts to 7 bases on V and 1 base on J, and the germline ends lie 8 bases apart. Rearrangement joined TRBV6-5 to TRBJ1-5, with a tentative D gene TRBD1 over 5 matching bases. The TCR was taken from a man aged 70-80 years with active COVID-19. The specimen was peripheral blood. The DNA sequence reads TGTGCCAGCAAGGGGCACAGCAATCAGCCCCAGCATTTT. Its coded protein is CASKGHSNQPQHF.